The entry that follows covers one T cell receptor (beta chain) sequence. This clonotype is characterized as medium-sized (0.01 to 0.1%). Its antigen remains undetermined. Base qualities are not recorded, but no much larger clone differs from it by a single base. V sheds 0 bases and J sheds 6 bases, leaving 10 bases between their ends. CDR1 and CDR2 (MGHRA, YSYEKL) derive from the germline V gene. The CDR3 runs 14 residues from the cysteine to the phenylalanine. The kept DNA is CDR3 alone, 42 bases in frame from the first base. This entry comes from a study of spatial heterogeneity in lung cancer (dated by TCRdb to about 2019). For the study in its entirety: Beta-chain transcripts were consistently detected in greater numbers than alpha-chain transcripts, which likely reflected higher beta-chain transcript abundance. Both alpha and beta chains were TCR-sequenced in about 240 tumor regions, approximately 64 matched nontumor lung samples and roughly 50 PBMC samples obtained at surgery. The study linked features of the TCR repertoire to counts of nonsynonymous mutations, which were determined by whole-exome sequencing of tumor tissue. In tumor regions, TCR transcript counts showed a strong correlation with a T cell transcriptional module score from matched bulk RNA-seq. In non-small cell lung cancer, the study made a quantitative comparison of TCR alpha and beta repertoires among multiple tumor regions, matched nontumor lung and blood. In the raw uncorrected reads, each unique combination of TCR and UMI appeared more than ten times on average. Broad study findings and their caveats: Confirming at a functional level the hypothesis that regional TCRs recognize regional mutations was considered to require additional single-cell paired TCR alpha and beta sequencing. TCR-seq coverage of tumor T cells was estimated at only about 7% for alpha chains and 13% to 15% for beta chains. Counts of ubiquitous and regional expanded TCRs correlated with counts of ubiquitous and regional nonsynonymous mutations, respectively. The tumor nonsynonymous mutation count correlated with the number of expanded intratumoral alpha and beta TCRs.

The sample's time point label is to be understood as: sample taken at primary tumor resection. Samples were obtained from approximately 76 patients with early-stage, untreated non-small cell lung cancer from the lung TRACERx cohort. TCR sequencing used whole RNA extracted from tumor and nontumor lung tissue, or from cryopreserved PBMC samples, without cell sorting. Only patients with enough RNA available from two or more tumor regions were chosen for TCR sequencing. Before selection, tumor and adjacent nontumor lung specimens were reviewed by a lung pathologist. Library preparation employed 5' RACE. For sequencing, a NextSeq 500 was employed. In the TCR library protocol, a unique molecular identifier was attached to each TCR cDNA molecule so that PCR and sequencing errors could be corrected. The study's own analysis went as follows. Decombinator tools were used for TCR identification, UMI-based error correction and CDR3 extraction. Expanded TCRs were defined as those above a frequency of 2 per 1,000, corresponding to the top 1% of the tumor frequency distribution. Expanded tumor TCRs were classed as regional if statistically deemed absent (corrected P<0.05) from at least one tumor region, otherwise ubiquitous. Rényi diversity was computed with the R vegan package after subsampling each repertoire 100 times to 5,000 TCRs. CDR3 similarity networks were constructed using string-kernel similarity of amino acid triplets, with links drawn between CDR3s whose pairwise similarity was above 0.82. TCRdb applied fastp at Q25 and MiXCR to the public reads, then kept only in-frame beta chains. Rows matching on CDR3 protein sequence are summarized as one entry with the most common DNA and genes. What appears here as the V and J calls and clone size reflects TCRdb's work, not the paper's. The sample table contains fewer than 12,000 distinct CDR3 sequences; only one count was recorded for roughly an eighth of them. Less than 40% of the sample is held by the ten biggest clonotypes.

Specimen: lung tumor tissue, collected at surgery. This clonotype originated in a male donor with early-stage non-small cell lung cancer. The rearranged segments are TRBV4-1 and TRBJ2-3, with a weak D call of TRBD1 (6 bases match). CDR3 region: CASSQERGMDTQYF. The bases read TGCGCCAGCAGCCAAGAAAGGGGGATGGATACGCAGTATTTT.